This T cell receptor (beta chain) is drawn from a study of blood T cell repertoires in COVID-19. Residents of 24 US areas, aged roughly 18 to 89 years, made up the participants. Participants were placed into cohorts based on the clinical history they reported. Authors' processing steps: From reference gene primer amplification, estimates of nucleated cell counts were derived. Assay used: immunoSEQ multiplex PCR; TCRdb lists only in-frame clones, some missing. The V and J calls and the clone size are those of that table, but D and trimming were determined from the DNA. Of 130,000 to 150,000 clones detected, 85% to 90% appear once; the ten largest clones hold 0.95% to 1.5%. V lost 0 bases to trimming and J lost 0 bases, with 12 bases between them. Germline V gene lookup returns CDR1 GTSNPN and CDR2 SVGIG (reference sequence). The CDR3 totals 16 residues.

The sequence derives from a woman aged 25 to 39 with acute COVID-19. Sequenced: PBMCs or T cells enriched from blood (not recorded which). The V call is TRBV30, the J call TRBJ1-3; D might be TRBD1 (5 bases). This CDR3 is CAWSVNRLSSGNTIYF. CDR3 nucleotide sequence: TGTGCCTGGAGTGTGAACAGGCTGAGCTCTGGAAACACCATATATTTT. The full variable domain, with the rest looked up from reference TRBV30 and TRBJ1-3, is SQTIHQWPATLVQPVGSPLSLECTVEGTSNPNLYWYRQAAGRGLQLLFYSVGIGQISSEVPQNLSASRPQDRQFILSSKKLLLSDSGFYLCAWSVNRLSSGNTIYFGEGSWLTVV.